This TCR beta chain was recovered during a study of blood T cell repertoires in COVID-19. Study summary: Samples representing acute and convalescent COVID-19 were sourced from the United States, Italy and Spain. T cells, B-cell-depleted T cells, or PBMCs provided the cDNA or gDNA that served as material.

With 5 bases removed from V and 1 base from J, the gap between germline ends came to 11 bases. This CDR3 spans 14 amino acids. The germline gives CDR1 MNHEY, CDR2 SVGAGI. Study processing details: Counts of nucleated cells, estimated from reference gene primer amplification, were obtained. Clones were read by immunoSEQ multiplex PCR, and TCRdb kept only the in-frame ones, dropping some. V and J calls plus clone size are reproduced from that table; the DNA served to infer D and trimming. The data contain around 180,000 clones, roughly 85% of them singletons. The rearrangement links TRBV6-5 to TRBJ2-5, with a weak D call TRBD1 (5 bases). The sequencing input was peripheral blood. The TCR comes from a human donor with active or convalescent COVID-19. The donor label of this sample is uncertain. The CDR3 DNA sequence: TGTGCCAGCAGTCAGGGCCCGCCCCAAGAGACCCAGTACTTC. Encoded protein: CASSQGPPQETQYF.